This T cell receptor (beta chain) was observed in a study of T cells in Graves' hyperthyroidism and ophthalmopathy (dated by TCRdb to between 2018 and 2021). In the study overall: Peripheral blood samples were taken at initial diagnosis, before any treatment was given. The 85 to 100 discovery patients were divided at random into training and test sets in a 7:3 ratio. To identify distinguishing TCR V-J signatures, a discovery cohort of about 100 patients was used, comprising 43 with Graves' ophthalmopathy and 57 with stable Graves' hyperthyroidism. In addition, the study compared T-cell repertoires in thyroid tissue and in blood from five to seven Graves' hyperthyroidism patients. Prospective prediction of ophthalmopathy was tested in an independent validation cohort consisting of 18 hyperthyroidism patients and some 16 patients who later progressed to ophthalmopathy. Once sampling was done, hyperthyroidism patients were given methimazole at a starting dose of 30 mg daily, whereas ophthalmopathy patients were given high-dose intravenous methylprednisolone. According to the paper, TCR Vbeta CDR3 sequencing was carried out on approximately 140 peripheral blood samples, which came from some 41 ophthalmopathy, some 73 hyperthyroidism and some 17 progressor patients. Results and caveats for the whole study, not just this receptor: A model built on a 13 V-J signature distinguished ophthalmopathy from stable hyperthyroidism, reaching around 88% sensitivity and around 82% specificity in cross-validation and 80%/75% in testing. In validation, the model predicted progression to ophthalmopathy with over 65% sensitivity and roughly 72% specificity, a median of around 6.6 months before onset. Most expanded thyroid clonotypes (frequency above 0.001) were also detected in blood, suggesting blood repertoires may reflect thyroid immune responses. Sample size was not statistically predetermined, and investigators were not blinded to group allocation.

TCR beta CDR3 regions were amplified from RNA transcripts. For the first round of RT-PCR on the TCR CDR3, the HTBI primer set was used together with the Qiagen OneStep RT-PCR kit. A second multiplex PCR round built the libraries, followed by size selection and purification. The libraries were sequenced on an Illumina HiSeq2000 using paired-end 100 bp reads. The paper's data handling went like this. Raw data were processed with SOAPnuke, discarding reads with adapters, uncalled bases, mean Phred below 15, or no exact constant-primer or identifier match. COPE v1.2.5 was used to merge high-quality paired reads, and clonotypes were defined as unique nucleotide sequences. MiTCR v1.1 was used to align the clonotypes against IMGT TRBV, TRBD and TRBJ reference segments. Only V-J combinations with frequency above 0.0001, covering about 99% of repertoires, were analysed. A TCS score was defined as the ratio between F50 (clonal expansion) and ExV (chaos), using BLOSUM62-based TCRdist between CDR3 peptides within each V-J. Welch's t-statistics and random forest reduced fewer than 550 V-J features to about 13, which were used in a naive Bayes classifier (R e1071). TCRdb redid the processing of the public reads, applying fastp at Q25 and MiXCR, and retained in-frame beta chains. Rows matching on CDR3 protein sequence are summarized as one entry with the most common DNA and genes. What appears here as the V and J calls and clone size reflects TCRdb's work, not the paper's. The sample has approximately 600,000 distinct CDR3 sequences on record, more than 20% of them singletons. The top ten clones comprise 34% of the sample.

Taken from the germline V gene (reference sequence), the CDR1 and CDR2 loops are SEHNR and FQNEAQ. From its cysteine to its phenylalanine, the CDR3 spans 11 amino acids. Only the CDR3 DNA is retained, 33 bases long and in frame from the first base. A distance of 8 bases separates the germline ends of V and J, which lose 4 bases and 8 bases respectively. As to this clonotype: The specificity of this receptor is unknown. No per-base quality is available; no much larger clone lies one base away.

Ophthalmopathy patients had moderately to severely active disease, with a Clinical Activity Score of 3 or more, a NOSPECS grade of 4 or more, and a disease duration of less than 3 months. Exclusion was applied to patients with uncontrolled infections, other autoimmune diseases, pregnancy or lactation. Clinical symptoms, serum thyroxine and TRAb, thyroid ultrasound, and orbital computed tomography formed the basis for the diagnoses. PBMCs were isolated from around 10 ml of fresh peripheral blood by Ficoll-Paque density gradient centrifugation. Total RNA was extracted using Trizol reagent, and RNA quality was assessed on an Agilent 2100 Bioanalyzer.

This sequence originates from a young man with Graves' ophthalmopathy. Material for sequencing was blood. The chain employs TRBV7-9 and TRBJ1-1; TRBD1 is possibly the D segment (5 matching bases). The DNA is as follows: TGTGCCAGCAGCTCGGGGGTGGAAGCTTTCTTT. This sequence encodes CASSSGVEAFF.